The clone carrying this T cell receptor (beta chain) is termed medium-sized. Its antigen is not identified. Germline assignment: CDR1 MDHEN and CDR2 SYDVKM. The CDR3 length is 17 residues. The V and J ends lost 8 bases and 6 bases, in that order; junction bases with no gene match: 15. The time point: sample taken at primary tumor resection. The cohort: approximately 74 early-stage, untreated non-small cell lung cancer patients. From tumor, nontumor lung or frozen PBMC, whole RNA was taken unsorted for sequencing. The sample comes from a study of spatial heterogeneity in lung cancer. Turning to the study itself: Sequences of the beta chain were consistently detected in greater numbers than alpha-chain sequences. TCR transcript counts in tumor regions correlated strongly with a T cell module score from matched bulk RNA-seq. Study-wide findings and caveats: Tumor mutation counts were tracked by expanded intratumoral alpha and beta TCR counts.

TCRdb re-called the 5' RACE reads with MiXCR, one entry per CDR3 protein. The sample has 25,000 to 30,000 distinct CDR3 sequences, roughly 7.2% seen once. Sequences were derived from lung tumor tissue, sampled at surgery. The chain recombines TRBV28 with TRBJ2-2; TRBD1 matches 10 bases. This sequence was found in a male donor with early-stage non-small cell lung cancer. In nucleotides, the CDR3 is TGTGCCAGCTGCCCCGCGCCGGGACAGGGGTATTCCGGGGAGCTGTTTTTT. Amino acids: CASCPAPGQGYSGELFF.